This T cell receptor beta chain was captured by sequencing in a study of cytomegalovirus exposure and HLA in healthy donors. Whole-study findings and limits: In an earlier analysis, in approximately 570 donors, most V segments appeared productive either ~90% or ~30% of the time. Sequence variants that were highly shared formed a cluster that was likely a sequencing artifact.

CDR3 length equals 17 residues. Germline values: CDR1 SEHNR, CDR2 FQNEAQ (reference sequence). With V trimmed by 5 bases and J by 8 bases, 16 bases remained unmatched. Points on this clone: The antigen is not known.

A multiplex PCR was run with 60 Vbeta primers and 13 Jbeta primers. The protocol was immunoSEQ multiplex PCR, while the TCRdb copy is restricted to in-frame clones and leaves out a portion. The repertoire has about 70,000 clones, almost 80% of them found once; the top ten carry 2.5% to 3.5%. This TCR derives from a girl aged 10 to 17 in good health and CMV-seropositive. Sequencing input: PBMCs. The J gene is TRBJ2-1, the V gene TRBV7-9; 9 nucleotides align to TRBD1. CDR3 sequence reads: CASSKVPTGGNRDEQFF. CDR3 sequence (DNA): TGTGCCAGCAGCAAGGTTCCGACAGGGGGGAATAGGGATGAGCAGTTCTTC.